The 12 T cell receptor beta chains reported below all come from one sample, sequenced in a study of CXCR3-negative and CXCR3-positive naive CD8 T cells. UMI-labeled 5' RACE TRB cDNA libraries were prepared from the cells. TCRdb reanalyzed the 5' RACE reads, giving one entry per CDR3 protein sequence and no DNA. Its table lists tens of thousands of distinct CDR3 sequences. The specimen was naive CXCR3- CD8+ T cells from blood. As for subset: CD45RO-CCR7+CD27+CD95- naive CD8+ T cells lacking CXCR3 (TNR3-). The receptor source for this set is a human donor in good health. Some clones in this sample may be carry-over from other donors' samples.

The V gene is TRBV6-4, the J gene TRBJ2-1; TCRdb calls TRBD1, which cannot be checked without DNA. Germline V gene lookup returns CDR1 MRHNA and CDR2 SNTAGT. The CDR3 has 13 residues. CDR3 sequence: CASALGARNEQFF.

This sequence joins TRBV7-6 and TRBJ2-7; TCRdb designates TRBD1, a call that cannot be tested without DNA. Germline lookup yields CDR1 SGHVS and CDR2 FNYEAQ. CDR3 length: 13 residues. CDR3 loop: CASSLSTGYEQYF. The full variable domain, with the rest looked up from reference TRBV7-6 and TRBJ2-7, is GAGVSQSPRYKVTKRGQDVALRCDPISGHVSLYWYRQALGQGPEFLTYFNYEAQQDKSGLPNDRFSAERPEGSISTLTIQRTEQRDSAMYRCASSLSTGYEQYFGPGTRLTVT.

J is TRBJ2-7 and V is TRBV27; without DNA, the TCRdb call of TRBD2 cannot be checked. The germline gives CDR1 MNHEY, CDR2 SMNVEV (reference sequence). CDR3 length: 16 residues. The CDR3 protein is CASSLRGLADLYEQYF.

This chain connects TRBV7-8 to TRBJ2-2. This CDR3 spans 17 amino acids. Germline-derived CDR1 and CDR2 are SGHVS and FQNEAQ. This CDR3 is CASIPFIRTGNTGELFF.

This rearrangement joins TRBV14 to TRBJ2-2; the TCRdb call, TRBD2, lacks DNA for checking. The CDR3 extends over 17 amino acids. The germline CDR1 and CDR2 sequences are SGHDN and FVKESK. The CDR3 region is CASSPFLDYSNTGELFF.

The rearrangement uses TRBV7-9 and TRBJ1-1; TCRdb names TRBD1, which stays unverified in the absence of DNA. The germline V gene has CDR1 SEHNR and CDR2 FQNEAQ (reference sequence). The CDR3 has 12 amino acids. Here the CDR3 reads CASSRQGREAFF.

The CDR3 loop is CASSYNRTAKISTDTQYF. This rearrangement joins TRBV10-1 to TRBJ2-3; TCRdb's D gene call, TRBD1, goes unchecked for lack of DNA. The germline V gene encodes CDR1 WNHNN and CDR2 SYGVQD (reference sequence). The CDR3 totals 18 residues.

The rearrangement joins TRBV13 to TRBJ1-1. This CDR3 spans 14 amino acids. The germline V gene has CDR1 PRHDT and CDR2 FYEKMQ (reference sequence). The CDR3 spells CASSSLEGGTEAFF.

The chain links TRBV27 to TRBJ2-1; the D call of TRBD1 rests on TCRdb alone, since no DNA is present to check it. Germline V gene sequence: CDR1 MNHEY, CDR2 SMNVEV (reference sequence). The CDR3 runs to 14 residues. The CDR3 here is CASSPQGARNEQFF.

The V call is TRBV10-2, the J call TRBJ2-3; lacking DNA, the TRBD1 call made by TCRdb goes unchecked. Germline CDR1 is WSHSY and CDR2 is SAAADI. The CDR3 covers 15 residues. The CDR3 sequence is CASSERTGGTDTQYF.

The V and J genes are TRBV5-1 and TRBJ1-2. The CDR3 totals 15 residues. The germline V gene has CDR1 SGHRS and CDR2 YFSETQ. CDR3 amino acids: CASSLWGGLGDGYTF.

This chain links TRBV12-3 or TRBV12-4 with TRBJ1-5. The CDR3 extends over 14 amino acids. The CDR3 spells CASSPQVSNQPQHF.